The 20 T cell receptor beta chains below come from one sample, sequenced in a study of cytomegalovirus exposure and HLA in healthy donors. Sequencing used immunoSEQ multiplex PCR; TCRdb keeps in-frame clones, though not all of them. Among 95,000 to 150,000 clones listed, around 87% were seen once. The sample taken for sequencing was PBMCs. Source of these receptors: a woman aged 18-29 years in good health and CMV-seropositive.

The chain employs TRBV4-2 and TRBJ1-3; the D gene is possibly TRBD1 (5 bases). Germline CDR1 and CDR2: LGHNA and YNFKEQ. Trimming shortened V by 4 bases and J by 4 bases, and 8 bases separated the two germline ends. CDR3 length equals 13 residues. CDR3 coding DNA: TGTGCCAGCAGCCCCAACAGGGGAAACACCATATATTTT. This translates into CASSPNRGNTIYF.

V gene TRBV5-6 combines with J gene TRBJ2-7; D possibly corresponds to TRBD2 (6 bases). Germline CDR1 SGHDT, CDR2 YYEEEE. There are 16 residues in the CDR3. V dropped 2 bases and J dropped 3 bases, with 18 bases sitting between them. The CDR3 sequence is CASSFSGVGTLYEQYF. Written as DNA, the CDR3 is TGTGCCAGCAGCTTCTCCGGGGTGGGGACTCTCTACGAGCAGTACTTC.

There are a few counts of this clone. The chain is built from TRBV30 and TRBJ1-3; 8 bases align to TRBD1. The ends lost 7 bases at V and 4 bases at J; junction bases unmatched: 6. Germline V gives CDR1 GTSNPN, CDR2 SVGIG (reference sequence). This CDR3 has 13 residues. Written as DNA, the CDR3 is TGTGCCTACGGGGACAGGCAGGGAAACACCATATATTTT. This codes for CAYGDRQGNTIYF.

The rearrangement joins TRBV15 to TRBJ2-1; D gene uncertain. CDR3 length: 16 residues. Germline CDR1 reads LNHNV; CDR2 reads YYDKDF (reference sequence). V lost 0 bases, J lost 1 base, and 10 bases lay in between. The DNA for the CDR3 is TGTGCCACCAGCAGAGATTCGGGTGGTTCCTACAATGAGCAGTTCTTC. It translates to CATSRDSGGSYNEQFF. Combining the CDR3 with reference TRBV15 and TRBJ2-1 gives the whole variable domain DAMVIQNPRYQVTQFGKPVTLSCSQTLNHNVMYWYQQKSSQAPKLLFHYYDKDFNNEADTPDNFQSRRPNTSFCFLDIRSPGLGDTAMYLCATSRDSGGSYNEQFFGPGTRLTVL.

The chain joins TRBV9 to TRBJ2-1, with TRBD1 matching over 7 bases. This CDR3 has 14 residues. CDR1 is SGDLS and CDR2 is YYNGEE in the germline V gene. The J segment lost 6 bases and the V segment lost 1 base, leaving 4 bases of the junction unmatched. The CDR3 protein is CASSVSTGSNEQFF. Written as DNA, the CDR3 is TGTGCCAGCAGCGTATCGACAGGGAGCAATGAGCAGTTCTTC.

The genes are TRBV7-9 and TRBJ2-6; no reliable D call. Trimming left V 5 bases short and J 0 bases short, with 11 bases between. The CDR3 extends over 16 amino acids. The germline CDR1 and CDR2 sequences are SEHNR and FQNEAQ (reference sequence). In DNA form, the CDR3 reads TGTGCCAGCAGCAACCCACAGTTCTCTGGGGCCAACGTCCTGACTTTC. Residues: CASSNPQFSGANVLTF.

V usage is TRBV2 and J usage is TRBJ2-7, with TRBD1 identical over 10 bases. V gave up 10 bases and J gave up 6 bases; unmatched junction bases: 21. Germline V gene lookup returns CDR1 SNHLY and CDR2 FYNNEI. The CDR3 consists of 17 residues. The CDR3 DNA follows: TGTGCCATCCTTGGTGCCCGGGACAGGGGACTGAGAGGCGAGCAGTACTTC. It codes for CAILGARDRGLRGEQYF.

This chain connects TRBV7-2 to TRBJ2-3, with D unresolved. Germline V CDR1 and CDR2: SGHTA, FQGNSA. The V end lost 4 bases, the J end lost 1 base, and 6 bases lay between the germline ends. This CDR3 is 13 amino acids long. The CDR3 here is CASSSSGTDTQYF. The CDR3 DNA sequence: TGTGCCAGCAGCTCCTCGGGCACAGATACGCAGTATTTT.

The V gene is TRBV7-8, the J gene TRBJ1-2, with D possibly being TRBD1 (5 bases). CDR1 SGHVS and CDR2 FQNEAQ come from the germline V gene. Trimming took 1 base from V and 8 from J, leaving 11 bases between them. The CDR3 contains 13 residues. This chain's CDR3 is CASSLDWRTGYTF. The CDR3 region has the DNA TGTGCCAGCAGCTTAGATTGGCGGACAGGCTACACCTTC.

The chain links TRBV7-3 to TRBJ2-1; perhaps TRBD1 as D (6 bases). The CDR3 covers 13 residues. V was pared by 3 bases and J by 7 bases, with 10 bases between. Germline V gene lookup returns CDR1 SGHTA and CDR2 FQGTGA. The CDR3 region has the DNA TGTGCCAGCAGCTTGGTAACAGGGAATGAGCAGTTCTTC. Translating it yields CASSLVTGNEQFF.

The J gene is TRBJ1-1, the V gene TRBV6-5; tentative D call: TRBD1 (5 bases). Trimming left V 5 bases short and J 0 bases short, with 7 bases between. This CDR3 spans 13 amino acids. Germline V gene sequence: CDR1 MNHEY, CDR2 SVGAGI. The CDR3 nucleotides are TGTGCCAGCAGTCCACAGGTGAACACTGAAGCTTTCTTT. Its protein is CASSPQVNTEAFF.

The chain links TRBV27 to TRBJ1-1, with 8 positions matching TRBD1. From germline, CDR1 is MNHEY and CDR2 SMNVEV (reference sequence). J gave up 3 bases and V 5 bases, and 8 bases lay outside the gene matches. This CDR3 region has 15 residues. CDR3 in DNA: TGTGCCAGCAGTGTTTCCGGGACAGGAGACACTGAAGCTTTCTTT. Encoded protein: CASSVSGTGDTEAFF.

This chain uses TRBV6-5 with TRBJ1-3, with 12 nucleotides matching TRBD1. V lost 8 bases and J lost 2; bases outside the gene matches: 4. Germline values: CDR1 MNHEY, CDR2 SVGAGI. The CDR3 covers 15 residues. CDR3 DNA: TGTGCCAGCGGTAGGGACAGGGGGCCTGGAAACACCATATATTTT. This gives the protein CASGRDRGPGNTIYF.

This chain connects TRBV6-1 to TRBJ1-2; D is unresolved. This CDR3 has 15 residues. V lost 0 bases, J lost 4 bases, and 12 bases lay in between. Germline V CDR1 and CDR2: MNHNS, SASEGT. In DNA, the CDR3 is TGTGCCAGCAGTGAAGCGCACGCGGGCACCTATGGCTACACCTTC. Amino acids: CASSEAHAGTYGYTF.

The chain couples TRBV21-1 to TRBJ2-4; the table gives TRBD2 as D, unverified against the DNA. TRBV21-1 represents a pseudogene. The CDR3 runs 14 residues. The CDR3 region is CAAGDDRGENIQYF. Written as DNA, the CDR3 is TGTGCCGCGGGGGATGACAGAGGAGAAAACATTCAGTACTTC.

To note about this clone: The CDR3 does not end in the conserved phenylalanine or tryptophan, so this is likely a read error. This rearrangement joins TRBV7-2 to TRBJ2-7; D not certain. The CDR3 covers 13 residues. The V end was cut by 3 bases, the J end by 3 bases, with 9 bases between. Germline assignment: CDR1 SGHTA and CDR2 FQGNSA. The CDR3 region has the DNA TGTGCCAGCAGCTTCTCCATCAACTACGAGCAGTACCTC. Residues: CASSFSINYEQYL.

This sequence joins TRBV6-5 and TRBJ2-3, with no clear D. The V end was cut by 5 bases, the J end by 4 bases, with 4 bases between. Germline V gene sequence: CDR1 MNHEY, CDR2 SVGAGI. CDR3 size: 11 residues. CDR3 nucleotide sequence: TGTGCCAGCAGTCCCTCAGATACGCAGTATTTT. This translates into CASSPSDTQYF.

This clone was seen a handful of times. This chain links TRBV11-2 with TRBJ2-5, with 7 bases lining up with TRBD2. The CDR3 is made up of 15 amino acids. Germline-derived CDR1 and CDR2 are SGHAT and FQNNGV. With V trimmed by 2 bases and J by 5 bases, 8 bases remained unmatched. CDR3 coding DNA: TGTGCCAGCAGCTTATCGACGGGAGGTGGTGAGACCCAGTACTTC. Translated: CASSLSTGGGETQYF. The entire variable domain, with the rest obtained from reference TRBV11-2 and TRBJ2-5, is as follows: EAGVAQSPRYKIIEKRQSVAFWCNPISGHATLYWYQQILGQGPKLLIQFQNNGVVDDSQLPKDRFSAERLKGVDSTLKIQPAKLEDSAVYLCASSLSTGGGETQYFGPGTRLLVL.

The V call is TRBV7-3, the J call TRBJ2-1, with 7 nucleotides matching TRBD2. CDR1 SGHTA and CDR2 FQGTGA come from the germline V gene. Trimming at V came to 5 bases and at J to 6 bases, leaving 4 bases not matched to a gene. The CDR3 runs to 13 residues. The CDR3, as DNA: TGTGCCAGCAGCGCGGGGACTATCAATGAGCAGTTCTTC. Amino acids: CASSAGTINEQFF.

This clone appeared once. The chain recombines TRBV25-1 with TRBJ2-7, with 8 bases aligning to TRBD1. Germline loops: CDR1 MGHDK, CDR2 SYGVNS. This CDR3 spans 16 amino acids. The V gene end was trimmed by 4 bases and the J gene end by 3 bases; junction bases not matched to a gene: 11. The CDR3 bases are TGTGCCAGCAGTGGACAGTTCGGGACAGGTAGCTACGAGCAGTACTTC. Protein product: CASSGQFGTGSYEQYF.